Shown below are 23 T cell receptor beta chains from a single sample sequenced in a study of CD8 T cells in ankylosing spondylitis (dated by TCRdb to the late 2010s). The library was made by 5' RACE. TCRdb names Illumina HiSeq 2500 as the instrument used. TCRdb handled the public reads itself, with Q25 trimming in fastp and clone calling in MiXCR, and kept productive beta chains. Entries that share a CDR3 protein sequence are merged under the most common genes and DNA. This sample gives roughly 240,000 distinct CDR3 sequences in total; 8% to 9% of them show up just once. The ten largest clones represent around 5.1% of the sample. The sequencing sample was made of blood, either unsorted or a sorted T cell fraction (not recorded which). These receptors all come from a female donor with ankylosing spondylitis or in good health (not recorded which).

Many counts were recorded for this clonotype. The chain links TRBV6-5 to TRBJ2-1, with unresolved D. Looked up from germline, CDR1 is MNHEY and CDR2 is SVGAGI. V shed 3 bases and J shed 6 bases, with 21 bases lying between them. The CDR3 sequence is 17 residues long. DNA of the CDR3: TGTGCCAGCAGTTATGGGCCCGCACGGGCCGGATTCAATGAGCAGTTCTTC. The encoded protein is CASSYGPARAGFNEQFF.

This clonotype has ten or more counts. CDR3: CASRVAGLQGYETQYF. In nucleotides, the CDR3 is TGTGCCAGCAGAGTCGCGGGCTTACAAGGGTATGAGACCCAGTACTTC. This chain joins TRBV5-5 and TRBJ2-5; possible D gene TRBD2, 5 bases. Germline CDR1 and CDR2: SGHKS and YYEKEE (reference sequence). Trimming took off 5 bases at V and 5 bases at J, with 22 bases between the two ends. The CDR3 contains 16 residues.

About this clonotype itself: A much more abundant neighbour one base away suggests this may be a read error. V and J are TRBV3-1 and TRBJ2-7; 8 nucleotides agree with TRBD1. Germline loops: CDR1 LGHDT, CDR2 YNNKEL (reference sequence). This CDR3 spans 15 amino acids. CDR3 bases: TGTGCCAGCACCCAACGGGGGACAGGATCCTACGAGCAGTACTTC. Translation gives CASTQRGTGSYEQYF.

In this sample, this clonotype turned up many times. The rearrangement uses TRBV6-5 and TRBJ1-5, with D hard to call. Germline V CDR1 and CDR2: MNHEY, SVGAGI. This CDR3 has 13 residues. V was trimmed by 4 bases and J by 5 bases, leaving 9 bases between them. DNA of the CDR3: TGTGCCAGCAGTTCGGAGGTCGATCAGCCCCAGCATTTT. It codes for CASSSEVDQPQHF.

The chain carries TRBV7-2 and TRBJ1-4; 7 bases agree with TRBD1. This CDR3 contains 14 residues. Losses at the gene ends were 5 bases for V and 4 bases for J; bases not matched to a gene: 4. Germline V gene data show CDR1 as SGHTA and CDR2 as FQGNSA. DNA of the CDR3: TGTGCCAGCAGCCGACAGGGTAGTAATGAAAAACTGTTTTTT. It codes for CASSRQGSNEKLFF.

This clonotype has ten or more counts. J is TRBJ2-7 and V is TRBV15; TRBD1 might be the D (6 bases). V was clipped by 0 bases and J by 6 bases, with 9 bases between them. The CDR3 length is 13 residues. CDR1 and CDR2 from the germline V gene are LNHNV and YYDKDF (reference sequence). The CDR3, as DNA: TGTGCCACCAGCAGAGACAGGGGCGGCGAGCAGTACTTC. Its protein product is CATSRDRGGEQYF.

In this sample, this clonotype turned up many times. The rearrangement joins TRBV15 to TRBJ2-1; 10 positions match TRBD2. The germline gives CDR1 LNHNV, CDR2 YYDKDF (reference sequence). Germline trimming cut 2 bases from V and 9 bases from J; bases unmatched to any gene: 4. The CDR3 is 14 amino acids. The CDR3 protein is CATSRNLAGVEQFF. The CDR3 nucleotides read TGTGCCACCAGCAGAAATCTAGCGGGAGTTGAGCAGTTCTTC.

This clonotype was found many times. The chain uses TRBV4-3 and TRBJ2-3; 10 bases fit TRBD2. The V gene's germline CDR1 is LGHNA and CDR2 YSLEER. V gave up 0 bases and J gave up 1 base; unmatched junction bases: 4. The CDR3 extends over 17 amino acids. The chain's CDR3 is CASSQDALAGGTDTQYF. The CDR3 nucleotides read TGCGCCAGCAGCCAAGATGCCCTAGCGGGAGGCACAGATACGCAGTATTTT.

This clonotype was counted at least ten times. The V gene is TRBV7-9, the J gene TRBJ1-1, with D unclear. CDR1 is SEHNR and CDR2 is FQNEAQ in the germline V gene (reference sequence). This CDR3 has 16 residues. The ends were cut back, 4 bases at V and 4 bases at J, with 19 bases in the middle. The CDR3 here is CASSSRPVGRTTEAFF. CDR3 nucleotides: TGTGCCAGCAGCTCTCGGCCAGTGGGGAGGACCACTGAAGCTTTCTTT.

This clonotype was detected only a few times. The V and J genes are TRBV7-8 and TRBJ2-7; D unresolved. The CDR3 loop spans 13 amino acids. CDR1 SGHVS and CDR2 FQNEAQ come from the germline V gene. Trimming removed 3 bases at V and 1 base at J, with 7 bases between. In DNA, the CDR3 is TGTGCCAGCAGCTTTTTAGCTTCCTACGAGCAGTACTTC. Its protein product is CASSFLASYEQYF.

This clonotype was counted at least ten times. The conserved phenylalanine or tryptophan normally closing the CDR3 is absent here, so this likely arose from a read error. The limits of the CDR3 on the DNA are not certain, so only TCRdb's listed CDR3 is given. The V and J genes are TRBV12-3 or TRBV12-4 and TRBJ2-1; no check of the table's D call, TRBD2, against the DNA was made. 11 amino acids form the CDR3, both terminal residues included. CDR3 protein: CASSNPGLQSL.

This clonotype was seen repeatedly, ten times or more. CDR3 sequence (DNA): TGCAGTGCTAGACCCCTCCTGACAGGGCGATATGAGACCCAGTACTTC. Residues: CSARPLLTGRYETQYF. The chain joins TRBV20-1 to TRBJ2-5; 7 bases fit TRBD1. The CDR3 runs to 16 residues. From germline, CDR1 is DFQATT and CDR2 SNEGSKA (reference sequence). V lost 2 bases and J lost 5; bases outside the gene matches: 14.

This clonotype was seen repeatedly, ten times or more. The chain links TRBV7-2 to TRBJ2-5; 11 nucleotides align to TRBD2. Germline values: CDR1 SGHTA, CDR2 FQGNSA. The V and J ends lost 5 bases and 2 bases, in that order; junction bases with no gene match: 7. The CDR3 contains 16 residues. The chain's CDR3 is CASSLRGLADQETQYF. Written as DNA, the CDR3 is TGTGCCAGCAGCCTAAGGGGACTAGCGGATCAAGAGACCCAGTACTTC.

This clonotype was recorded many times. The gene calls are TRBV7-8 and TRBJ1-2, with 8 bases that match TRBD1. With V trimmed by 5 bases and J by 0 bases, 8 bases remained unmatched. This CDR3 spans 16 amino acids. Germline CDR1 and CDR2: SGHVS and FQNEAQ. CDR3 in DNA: TGTGCCAGCAGCCAGCGGACAGGGAGACCTAACTATGGCTACACCTTC. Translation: CASSQRTGRPNYGYTF.

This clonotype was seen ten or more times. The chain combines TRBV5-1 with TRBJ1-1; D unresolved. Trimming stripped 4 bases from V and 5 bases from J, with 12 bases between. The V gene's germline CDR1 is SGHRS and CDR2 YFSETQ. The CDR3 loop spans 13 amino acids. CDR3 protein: CASSTNGETEAFF. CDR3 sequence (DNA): TGCGCCAGCAGCACTAACGGGGAAACTGAAGCTTTCTTT.

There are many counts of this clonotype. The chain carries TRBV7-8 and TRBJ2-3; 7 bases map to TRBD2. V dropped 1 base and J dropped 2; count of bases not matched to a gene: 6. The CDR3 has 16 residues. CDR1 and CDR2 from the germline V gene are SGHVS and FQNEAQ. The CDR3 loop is CASSLGRGRDTDTQYF. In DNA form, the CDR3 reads TGTGCCAGCAGCTTAGGCCGGGGGAGGGACACAGATACGCAGTATTTT.

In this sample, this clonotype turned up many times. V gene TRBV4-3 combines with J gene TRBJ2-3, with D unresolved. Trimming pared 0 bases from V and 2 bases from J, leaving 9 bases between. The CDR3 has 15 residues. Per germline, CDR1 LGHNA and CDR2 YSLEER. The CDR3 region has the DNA TGCGCCAGCAGCCAAGATTGGCATACCACAGATACGCAGTATTTT. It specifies CASSQDWHTTDTQYF.

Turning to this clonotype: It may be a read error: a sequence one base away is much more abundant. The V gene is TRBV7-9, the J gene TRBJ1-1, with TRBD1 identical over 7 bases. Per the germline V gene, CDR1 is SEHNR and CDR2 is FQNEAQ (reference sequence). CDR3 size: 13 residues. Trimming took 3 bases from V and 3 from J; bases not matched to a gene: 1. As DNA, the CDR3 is TGTGCCAGCAGCTTGACAGGGCACACTGAAGCTTTCTTT. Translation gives CASSLTGHTEAFF.

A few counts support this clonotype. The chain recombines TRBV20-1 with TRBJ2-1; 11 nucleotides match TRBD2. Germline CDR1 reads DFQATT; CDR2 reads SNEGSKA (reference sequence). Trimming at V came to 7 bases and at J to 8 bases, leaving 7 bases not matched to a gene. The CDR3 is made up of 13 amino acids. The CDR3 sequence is CSGSSGRGYEQFF. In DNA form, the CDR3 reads TGCAGTGGGAGTAGCGGGAGGGGGTATGAGCAGTTCTTC.

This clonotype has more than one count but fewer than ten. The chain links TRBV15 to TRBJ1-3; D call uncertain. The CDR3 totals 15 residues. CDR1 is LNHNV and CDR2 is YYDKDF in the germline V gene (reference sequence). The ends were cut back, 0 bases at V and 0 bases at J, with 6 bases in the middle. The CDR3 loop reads CATSRERSSGNTIYF. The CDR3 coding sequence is TGTGCCACCAGCAGAGAGCGGAGCTCTGGAAACACCATATATTTT.

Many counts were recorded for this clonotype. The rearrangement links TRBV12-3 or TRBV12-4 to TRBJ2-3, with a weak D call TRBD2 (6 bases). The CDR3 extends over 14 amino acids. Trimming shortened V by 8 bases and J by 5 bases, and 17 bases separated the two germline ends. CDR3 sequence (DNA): TGTGCCAGCCTGGGGGGTAACGGGGGAGATACGCAGTATTTT. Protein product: CASLGGNGGDTQYF.

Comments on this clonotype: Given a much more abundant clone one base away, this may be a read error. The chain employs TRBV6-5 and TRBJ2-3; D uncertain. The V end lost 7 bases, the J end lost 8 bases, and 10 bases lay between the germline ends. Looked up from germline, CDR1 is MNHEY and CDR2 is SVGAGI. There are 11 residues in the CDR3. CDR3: CASIYWATQYF. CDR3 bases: TGTGCCAGCATATATTGGGCTACGCAGTATTTT.

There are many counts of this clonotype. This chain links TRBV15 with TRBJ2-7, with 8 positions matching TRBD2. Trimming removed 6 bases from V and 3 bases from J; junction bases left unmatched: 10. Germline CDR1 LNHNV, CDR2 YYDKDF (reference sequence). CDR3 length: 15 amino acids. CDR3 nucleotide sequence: TGTGCCACCAGGTTCGGGAGGGGGGGAAGCTACGAGCAGTACTTC. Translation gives CATRFGRGGSYEQYF.